This T cell receptor (beta chain) was sequenced for a study of cytomegalovirus exposure and HLA in healthy donors. Study at large: As an earlier analysis found, some 170 million T cells yielded 100 million to 130 million unique TCR beta sequences.

Primers: 60 Vbeta forward and 13 Jbeta reverse. Assay: immunoSEQ multiplex PCR; the TCRdb copy retains only in-frame clones and omits some. The repertoire holds tens of thousands of clones, with 50% to 75% as singletons. V lost 2 bases and J lost 0, with 7 bases in between. Germline V gene sequence: CDR1 SNHLY, CDR2 FYNNEI. CDR3 length: 14 amino acids. The rearrangement links TRBV2 to TRBJ1-2; D is undetermined. The sample was PBMCs. The sequence was obtained from a man aged 25 to 40 in good health and CMV-seronegative. The DNA of the CDR3 is TGTGCCAGCAGTGAAATCGGGTCTAACTATGGCTACACCTTC. It translates to CASSEIGSNYGYTF.